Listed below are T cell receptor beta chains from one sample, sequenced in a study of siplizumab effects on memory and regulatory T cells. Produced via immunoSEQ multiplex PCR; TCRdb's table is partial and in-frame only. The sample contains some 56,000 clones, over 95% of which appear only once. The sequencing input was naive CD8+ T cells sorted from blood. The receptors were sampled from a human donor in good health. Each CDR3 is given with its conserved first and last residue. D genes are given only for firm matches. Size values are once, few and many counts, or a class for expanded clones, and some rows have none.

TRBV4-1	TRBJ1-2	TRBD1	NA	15	CASSQEDRVNYGYTF	TGCGCCAGCAGCCAGGAGGACAGGGTTAACTATGGCTACACCTTC
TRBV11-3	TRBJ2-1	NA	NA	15	CASSFDVSSYNEQFF	TGTGCCAGCAGCTTCGATGTGAGCTCCTACAATGAGCAGTTCTTC
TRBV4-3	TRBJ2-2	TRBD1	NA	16	CASSQGFTGDTGELFF	TGCGCCAGCAGCCAAGGGTTTACAGGGGACACCGGGGAGCTGTTTTTT
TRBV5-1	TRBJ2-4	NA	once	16	CASSPDGPLAKNIQYF	TGCGCCAGCAGCCCTGACGGTCCATTAGCCAAAAACATTCAGTACTTC
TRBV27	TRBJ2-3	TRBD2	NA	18	CASSKGLIAGGNTDTQYF	TGTGCCAGCAGCAAAGGGTTAATAGCGGGAGGGAACACAGATACGCAGTATTTT
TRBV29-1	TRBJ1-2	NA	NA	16	CSVESGGRDRFYGYTF	TGCAGCGTTGAAAGTGGGGGGCGTGACCGCTTCTATGGCTACACCTTC
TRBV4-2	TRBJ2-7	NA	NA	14	CASSQSPSLPEQYF	TGTGCCAGCAGCCAATCCCCCTCCCTTCCCGAGCAGTACTTC
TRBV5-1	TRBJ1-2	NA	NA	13	CASSLEAGDGYTF	TGCGCCAGCAGCTTAGAGGCAGGGGATGGCTACACCTTC
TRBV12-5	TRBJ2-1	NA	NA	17	CASGLSPSDISYNEQFF	TGTGCTAGTGGTTTGTCGCCATCGGACATATCTTACAATGAGCAGTTCTTC
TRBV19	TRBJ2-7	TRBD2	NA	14	CASSPRLAGGEQYF	TGTGCCAGTAGTCCCCGACTAGCGGGAGGCGAGCAGTACTTC
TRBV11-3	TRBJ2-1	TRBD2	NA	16	CASSSWTSGEYNEQFF	TGTGCCAGCAGCTCATGGACTAGCGGAGAGTACAATGAGCAGTTCTTC
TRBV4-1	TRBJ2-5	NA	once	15	CASSQGAGVYETQYF	TGCGCCAGCAGCCAAGGGGCAGGGGTTTACGAGACCCAGTACTTC
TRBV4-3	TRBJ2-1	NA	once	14	CASSRKGQHPQRFF	TGCGCCAGCAGCCGAAAGGGTCAGCACCCGCAGAGATTCTTC